A single sample is the source of the 28 T cell receptor beta chains below, sequenced in a study of CD8+ T cells in alopecia areata. In each case, RNA was isolated and then reverse transcribed into cDNA as the sequencing template. Here immunoSEQ multiplex PCR was the method, and the copy in TCRdb shows in-frame clones only, minus some. The table shows over 150,000 clones, with less than 70% occurring only once. Treatment indicated: oral pan-JAK inhibitor, 5-10 mg twice daily. This material consisted of CD8+ T cells sorted from blood, taken at week 24, from a patient treated with tofacitinib. These receptors came from a human donor with alopecia areata.

The rearrangement joins TRBV29-1 to TRBJ2-1; TRBD2 matches 10 bases. Germline assignment: CDR1 SQVTM and CDR2 ANQGSEA. Trimming removed 8 bases from V and 1 base from J; junction bases left unmatched: 2. This CDR3 contains 13 residues. CDR3 amino acids: CSLSGGSYNEQFF. The CDR3 DNA reads TGCAGCCTTAGCGGGGGGTCCTACAATGAGCAGTTCTTC.

This clone was found a few times. The gene calls are TRBV29-1 and TRBJ1-2; D gene ambiguous. This CDR3 has 14 amino acids. Trimming removed 4 bases at V and 0 bases at J, with 12 bases between. Germline V lookup: CDR1 SQVTM, CDR2 ANQGSEA. CDR3 residues: CSVGEPAPNYGYTF. As DNA, the CDR3 is TGCAGCGTTGGGGAGCCTGCTCCTAACTATGGCTACACCTTC.

The chain has TRBV7-6 and TRBJ2-7, with 7 bases that match TRBD1. The CDR3 is 16 amino acids. Germline V lookup: CDR1 SGHVS, CDR2 FNYEAQ. V lost 0 bases to trimming and J lost 2 bases; unmatched junction nucleotides: 7. CDR3 sequence reads: CASSLASDRLAYEQYF. CDR3 coding DNA: TGTGCCAGCAGCTTAGCGTCGGACAGGTTGGCCTACGAGCAGTACTTC. Supplemented by reference TRBV7-6 and TRBJ2-7, the full variable domain reads GAGVSQSPRYKVTKRGQDVALRCDPISGHVSLYWYRQALGQGPEFLTYFNYEAQQDKSGLPNDRFSAERPEGSISTLTIQRTEQRDSAMYRCASSLASDRLAYEQYFGPGTRLTVT.

Regarding this clone: Because it lacks the conserved phenylalanine or tryptophan at the end, this CDR3 is likely a read error. The chain joins TRBV5-1 to TRBJ1-2, with 8 bases lining up with TRBD1. The V and J ends lost 4 bases and 6 bases, in that order; junction bases with no gene match: 5. CDR3 length equals 13 residues. The germline CDR1 and CDR2 sequences are SGHRS and YFSETQ. The CDR3, as DNA: TGCGCCAGCAGCATTACAGGGGGGGATGGCTACACCATC. Translating it yields CASSITGGDGYTI.

The gene calls are TRBV30 and TRBJ2-2, with TRBD2 as a possible D gene (6 bases). The CDR3 has 14 residues. The V end was cut by 7 bases, the J end by 8 bases, with 20 bases between. Germline assignment: CDR1 GTSNPN and CDR2 SVGIG (reference sequence). The CDR3 spells CASPYESREGELFF. CDR3 nucleotides: TGTGCCTCCCCATACGAAAGTCGGGAGGGGGAGCTGTTTTTT. Based on the CDR3 plus reference TRBV30 and TRBJ2-2, the full variable domain is SQTIHQWPATLVQPVGSPLSLECTVEGTSNPNLYWYRQAAGRGLQLLFYSVGIGQISSEVPQNLSASRPQDRQFILSSKKLLLSDSGFYLCASPYESREGELFFGEGSRLTVL.

The chain is built from TRBV18 and TRBJ2-3; D remains unclear. This CDR3 is built from 13 residues. Germline loops: CDR1 KGHSH, CDR2 LQKENI. V shed 5 bases and J shed 1 base, with 7 bases lying between them. CDR3 loop: CASSGFGTDTQYF. CDR3 DNA: TGTGCCAGCTCAGGGTTCGGCACAGATACGCAGTATTTT. The complete variable domain, with remaining parts taken from reference TRBV18 and TRBJ2-3, reads NAGVMQNPRHLVRRRGQEARLRCSPMKGHSHVYWYRQLPEEGLKFMVYLQKENIIDESGMPKERFSAEFPKEGPSILRIQQVVRGDSAAYFCASSGFGTDTQYFGPGTRLTVL.

The rearrangement joins TRBV29-1 to TRBJ1-2, with D possibly TRBD1 on 6 matching bases. The germline V and J ends were trimmed by 2 bases and 5 bases, with 6 bases remaining between them. The CDR3 length is 11 residues. CDR1 SQVTM and CDR2 ANQGSEA come from the germline V gene. The CDR3 region has the DNA TGCAGCGTTGAAACAGGGTATGGCTACACCTTC. Its protein is CSVETGYGYTF.

This clone was seen a few times. The J gene is TRBJ2-3, the V gene TRBV14; TRBD2 might be the D (5 bases). The CDR3 consists of 13 residues. V dropped 4 bases and J dropped 4 bases, with 9 bases sitting between them. The germline CDR1 and CDR2 sequences are SGHDN and FVKESK. The CDR3 DNA reads TGTGCCAGCAGCCGGGCGGGTGCAGATACGCAGTATTTT. Its translation: CASSRAGADTQYF. Complete variable domain (other parts from reference TRBV14 and TRBJ2-3): EAGVTQFPSHSVIEKGQTVTLRCDPISGHDNLYWYRRVMGKEIKFLLHFVKESKQDESGMPNNRFLAERTGGTYSTLKVQPAELEDSGVYFCASSRAGADTQYFGPGTRLTVL.

This clone has only a few counts. The CDR3 reads CSALNKKGAGQPQHF. The CDR3 DNA reads TGCAGCGCTCTCAACAAAAAGGGGGCTGGACAGCCCCAGCATTTT. This sequence joins TRBV29-1 and TRBJ1-5; 7 nucleotides align to TRBD1. With 7 bases clipped from V and 7 bases from J, the junction kept 16 bases outside the gene matches. The CDR3 length is 15 residues. Germline V gene data show CDR1 as SQVTM and CDR2 as ANQGSEA.

This clone was recorded a few times. The gene calls are TRBV11-2 and TRBJ1-1; D gene uncertain. CDR1 and CDR2 (germline): SGHAT, FQNNGV. This CDR3 comprises 11 residues. The ends were cut back, 6 bases at V and 5 bases at J, with 7 bases in the middle. As DNA, the CDR3 is TGTGCCAGCAGTTACGAGACTGAAGCTTTCTTT. As protein: CASSYETEAFF.

In this sample, this clone turned up a few times. The gene calls are TRBV30 and TRBJ1-1, with D maybe TRBD1 (5 bases). This CDR3 is built from 13 residues. The V end lost 4 bases, the J end lost 6 bases, and 15 bases lay between the germline ends. Looked up from germline, CDR1 is GTSNPN and CDR2 is SVGIG (reference sequence). The CDR3 here is CAWTWGSFPEAFF. For the CDR3, the DNA is TGTGCCTGGACGTGGGGCTCCTTCCCTGAAGCTTTCTTT.

The gene calls are TRBV9 and TRBJ1-2; the match to TRBD1 covers 9 bases. This CDR3 region has 15 residues. V gave up 2 bases and J gave up 7 bases; unmatched junction bases: 9. Germline V gene lookup returns CDR1 SGDLS and CDR2 YYNGEE. The chain's CDR3 is CASSVRTGVERGYTF. The CDR3 bases are TGTGCCAGCAGCGTGAGGACAGGGGTTGAGCGTGGCTACACCTTC.

This clone was seen more than once but under ten times. The chain combines TRBV5-6 with TRBJ1-1; tentatively, D is TRBD1 (5 bases). Trimming took 4 bases from V and 0 from J, leaving 10 bases between them. The length of the CDR3 is 14 residues. Germline V lookup: CDR1 SGHDT, CDR2 YYEEEE. The CDR3 nucleotides are TGTGCCAGCAGCCGGGGACGGATGAACACTGAAGCTTTCTTT. It encodes CASSRGRMNTEAFF.

The V and J genes are TRBV30 and TRBJ2-2, with D uncertain. V was cut by 3 bases and J by 6 bases, with 8 bases left in between. Per the germline V gene, CDR1 is GTSNPN and CDR2 is SVGIG (reference sequence). The CDR3 totals 12 residues. CDR3 region: CAWSIKAGELFF. In DNA form, the CDR3 reads TGTGCCTGGAGCATAAAGGCCGGGGAGCTGTTTTTT.

The rearrangement links TRBV4-3 to TRBJ2-7; no firm D call. V lost 0 bases, J lost 0 bases, and 12 bases lay in between. CDR1 is LGHNA and CDR2 is YSLEER in the germline V gene. The CDR3 contains 16 residues. The CDR3 DNA reads as TGCGCCAGCAGCCAAGATTGGGCAGCGAGCTCCTACGAGCAGTACTTC. It encodes CASSQDWAASSYEQYF.

This clone has a handful of counts. The rearrangement joins TRBV28 to TRBJ2-1; D is unclear. Trimming removed 2 bases at V and 9 bases at J, with 17 bases between. CDR1 and CDR2 from the germline V gene are MDHEN and SYDVKM. This CDR3 has 15 amino acids. The CDR3 nucleotides read TGTGCCAGCAGTTTAGGTACCAGCGTGATGAGTGAGCAGTTCTTC. It is translated as CASSLGTSVMSEQFF.

V and J are TRBV13 and TRBJ2-7; D unclear. The CDR3 has 15 amino acids. Trimming left V 3 bases short and J 1 base short, with 13 bases between. From germline, CDR1 is PRHDT and CDR2 FYEKMQ (reference sequence). CDR3 sequence: CASSFRTQSSYEQYF. DNA for the CDR3: TGTGCCAGCAGCTTTAGAACGCAGTCTTCCTACGAGCAGTACTTC.

The genes are TRBV9 and TRBJ2-2; 8 bases align to TRBD2. This CDR3 region has 16 residues. Unmatched junction bases numbered 4, after V lost 0 bases and J lost 3 bases. Per the germline V gene, CDR1 is SGDLS and CDR2 is YYNGEE. The chain's CDR3 is CASSVAGGPYTGELFF. DNA for the CDR3: TGTGCCAGCAGCGTAGCGGGGGGGCCGTACACCGGGGAGCTGTTTTTT.

The gene calls are TRBV7-2 and TRBJ2-6; D is unclear. This CDR3 region has 15 residues. Trimming removed 1 base at V and 4 bases at J, with 8 bases between. The germline CDR1 and CDR2 sequences are SGHTA and FQGNSA. The CDR3 nucleotides read TGTGCCAGCAGCTTAGGGTTGGGCGGGGCCAACGTCCTGACTTTC. Translating it yields CASSLGLGGANVLTF.

The J gene is TRBJ2-7, the V gene TRBV19, with a weak D call TRBD2 (5 bases). V was clipped by 3 bases and J by 3 bases, with 9 bases between them. In germline, CDR1 is LNHDA, CDR2 SQIVND (reference sequence). The CDR3 contains 13 residues. The CDR3 here is CASSITADYEQYF. Written as DNA, the CDR3 is TGTGCCAGTAGTATTACAGCGGACTACGAGCAGTACTTC. Complete variable domain (other parts from reference TRBV19 and TRBJ2-7): DGGITQSPKYLFRKEGQNVTLSCEQNLNHDAMYWYRQDPGQGLRLIYYSQIVNDFQKGDIAEGYSVSREKKESFPLTVTSAQKNPTAFYLCASSITADYEQYFGPGTRLTVT.

V is TRBV4-3 and J is TRBJ2-5, with 9 bases identical to TRBD1. The DNA matches TRBJ2-7 better at its end, which makes the J call doubtful. CDR3 length: 16 amino acids. CDR1 is LGHNA and CDR2 is YSLEER in the germline V gene. The CDR3 coding sequence is TGCGCCAGCAGCCAAGATCACCGGACAGGGGCCTACGAGCAGTACTTC. Amino acid sequence: CASSQDHRTGAYEQYF.

The J gene is TRBJ2-1, the V gene TRBV25-1; no firm D call. Germline CDR1 MGHDK, CDR2 SYGVNS. Trimming took off 6 bases at V and 8 bases at J, with 11 bases between the two ends. The CDR3 spans 12 residues. The CDR3 protein is CASRTLVDEQFF. CDR3 in DNA: TGTGCCAGCAGGACTCTAGTCGATGAGCAGTTCTTC.

The chain has TRBV7-9 and TRBJ2-3; D perhaps matches TRBD1 (5 bases). Germline CDR1 is SEHNR and CDR2 is FQNEAQ (reference sequence). This CDR3 has 14 amino acids. V lost 3 bases and J 6 bases, leaving 13 bases between the germline ends. In DNA, the CDR3 is TGTGCCAGCAGCTTGACAGACCCTTGGGATACGCAGTATTTT. Translating gives CASSLTDPWDTQYF. Together with reference TRBV7-9 and TRBJ2-3, the CDR3 gives the full variable domain: DTGVSQNPRHKITKRGQNVTFRCDPISEHNRLYWYRQTLGQGPEFLTYFQNEAQLEKSRLLSDRFSAERPKGSFSTLEIQRTEQGDSAMYLCASSLTDPWDTQYFGPGTRLTVL.

This rearrangement joins TRBV7-6 to TRBJ2-5, with D possibly being TRBD1 or TRBD2 (5 bases each). Germline V gene lookup returns CDR1 SGHVS and CDR2 FNYEAQ. V was shortened by 5 bases and J by 1 base, with 11 bases between the two germline ends. The CDR3 totals 14 residues. CDR3 coding DNA: TGTGCCAGCAGCCCCCGGGACGGCCAAGAGACCCAGTACTTC. This codes for CASSPRDGQETQYF.

This clone was seen only a few times. The chain recombines TRBV5-1 with TRBJ2-5; D unclear. Between the trimmed V and J ends, which lost 0 bases and 0 bases, there was a span of 3 bases. This CDR3 has 13 residues. The V gene's germline CDR1 is SGHRS and CDR2 YFSETQ. CDR3: CASSLDNQETQYF. The CDR3 DNA sequence: TGCGCCAGCAGCTTGGACAACCAAGAGACCCAGTACTTC.

This chain uses TRBV7-2 with TRBJ1-2; no clear D. The V gene lost 0 bases and the J gene lost 0 bases, with 8 bases spanning the gap. The germline CDR1 and CDR2 sequences are SGHTA and FQGNSA. This CDR3 is 15 amino acids long. CDR3 nucleotide sequence: TGTGCCAGCAGCTTAGCCGAGGGATCTAACTATGGCTACACCTTC. Translated: CASSLAEGSNYGYTF.

This chain connects TRBV6-6 to TRBJ1-5; D is perhaps TRBD1 (5 bases). V lost 8 bases to trimming and J lost 3 bases, with 14 bases between them. Germline V gives CDR1 MNHNY, CDR2 SVGAGI (reference sequence). The CDR3 is 14 residues long. CDR3 DNA sequence: TGTGCCAGCGGGGGGAGACAGAACAATCAGCCCCAGCATTTT. The encoded protein is CASGGRQNNQPQHF.

In this sample, this clone turned up a few times. The rearrangement links TRBV11-3 to TRBJ2-1; D tentatively reads TRBD1 or TRBD2 (5 bases each). V shed 1 base and J shed 8 bases, with 9 bases lying between them. The germline V gene encodes CDR1 SGHNT and CDR2 YENEEA. There are 13 residues in the CDR3. The CDR3 nucleotides read TGTGCCAGCAGCTTAGCTGGGACCGATGAGCAGTTCTTC. This encodes CASSLAGTDEQFF.